The 20 T cell receptor beta chains presented below share a single source sample, sequenced in a study of blood T cell repertoires in COVID-19. Profiling relied on immunoSEQ multiplex PCR, and the TCRdb table lists in-frame clones only, not all of them. The data hold approximately 300,000 clones, with 65% to 85% observed a single time. Input material: peripheral blood. These receptors were obtained from a person between 65 and 79 years old with COVID-19, enrolled during active disease.

The chain recombines TRBV19 with TRBJ1-2; 10 nucleotides agree with TRBD1. J gave up 4 bases and V 8 bases, and 10 bases lay outside the gene matches. Germline V gene data show CDR1 as LNHDA and CDR2 as SQIVND (reference sequence). The CDR3 length is 15 residues. The CDR3 protein is CASLPLDRGAYGYTF. The CDR3 DNA follows: TGTGCCAGTCTACCTTTGGACAGGGGGGCCTATGGCTACACCTTC.

The chain has TRBV10-3 and TRBJ1-5; the D gene is possibly TRBD1 (5 bases). Germline CDR1 reads ENHRY; CDR2 reads SYGVKD. Trimming removed 6 bases from V and 1 base from J, with 7 bases in between. The CDR3 is 13 residues long. The chain's CDR3 is CAISPGSNQPQHF. The CDR3, as DNA: TGTGCCATCAGCCCAGGGAGCAATCAGCCCCAGCATTTT.

The genes are TRBV19 and TRBJ1-5; tentative D call: TRBD1 (6 bases). The germline V gene encodes CDR1 LNHDA and CDR2 SQIVND (reference sequence). The CDR3 sequence is 14 residues long. Trimming pared 7 bases from V and 0 bases from J, leaving 10 bases between. This CDR3 reads CASNRGYSNQPQHF. CDR3 in DNA: TGTGCCAGTAATAGGGGGTATAGCAATCAGCCCCAGCATTTT.

This rearrangement joins TRBV27 to TRBJ1-5; D remains unclear. The CDR3 runs 14 residues. V lost 3 bases, J lost 6 bases, and 12 bases lay in between. Germline CDR1 is MNHEY and CDR2 is SMNVEV (reference sequence). The CDR3 loop reads CASSLIAGVQPQHF. CDR3 coding DNA: TGTGCCAGCAGTTTGATTGCTGGAGTTCAGCCCCAGCATTTT.

The CDR3 loop is CASSKISPVAGGMYYEQYF. In nucleotides, the CDR3 is TGTGCCAGCTCAAAAATATCCCCTGTAGCGGGGGGTATGTACTACGAGCAGTACTTC. V and J are TRBV18 and TRBJ2-7, with 10 bases lining up with TRBD2. Trimming at V came to 5 bases and at J to 3 bases, leaving 19 bases not matched to a gene. The germline CDR1 and CDR2 sequences are KGHSH and LQKENI. This CDR3 has 19 amino acids.

This clone appeared once. The chain recombines TRBV4-1 with TRBJ1-3; the match to TRBD1 covers 10 bases. Germline V gene data show CDR1 as MGHRA and CDR2 as YSYEKL. This CDR3 has 17 amino acids. V shed 1 base and J 3 bases; nucleotides not matched to a gene: 6. The CDR3 sequence is CASSQGRQGAGGNTIYF. DNA of the CDR3: TGCGCCAGCAGCCAAGGCAGACAGGGGGCTGGTGGAAACACCATATATTTT.

The chain joins TRBV2 to TRBJ2-2, with TRBD2 as a possible D gene (6 bases). Trimming removed 7 bases at V and 3 bases at J, with 12 bases between. The length of the CDR3 is 14 residues. Per the germline V gene, CDR1 is SNHLY and CDR2 is FYNNEI. In nucleotides, the CDR3 is TGTGCCAGCAACGGCAGGGAGGACACCGGGGAGCTGTTTTTT. Amino acids: CASNGREDTGELFF.

V is TRBV7-2 and J is TRBJ1-2; no clear D gene. Germline V gene lookup returns CDR1 SGHTA and CDR2 FQGNSA. The germline V and J ends were trimmed by 1 base and 5 bases, with 11 bases remaining between them. The CDR3 length is 14 residues. CDR3 sequence (DNA): TGTGCCAGCAGCTTAGGTGGCCAGTATTATGGCTACACCTTC. Its translation: CASSLGGQYYGYTF. The complete variable domain, with remaining parts taken from reference TRBV7-2 and TRBJ1-2, reads GAGVSQSPSNKVTEKGKDVELRCDPISGHTALYWYRQSLGQGLEFLIYFQGNSAPDKSGLPSDRFSAERTGGSVSTLTIQRTQQEDSAVYLCASSLGGQYYGYTFGSGTRLTVV.

The V and J genes are TRBV11-3 and TRBJ2-1; 10 bases map to TRBD2. Per germline, CDR1 SGHNT and CDR2 YENEEA. Germline trimming cut 5 bases from V and 4 bases from J; bases unmatched to any gene: 5. CDR3 length: 15 residues. For the CDR3, the DNA is TGTGCCAGCAGCCCCCGACTAGCGGGTTACAATGAGCAGTTCTTC. Translating gives CASSPRLAGYNEQFF.

This clone was counted only a few times. CDR3 protein: CASSLGLAFEQFF. The CDR3 DNA follows: TGTGCCAGCAGCTTAGGTCTAGCGTTTGAGCAGTTCTTC. V gene TRBV7-2 combines with J gene TRBJ2-1, with TRBD2 as a possible D gene (6 bases). Germline lookup yields CDR1 SGHTA and CDR2 FQGNSA. V was clipped by 1 base and J by 9 bases, with 10 bases between them. The CDR3 is 13 residues long.

The chain has TRBV6-5 and TRBJ2-7, with D perhaps matching TRBD1 (6 bases). The germline V gene encodes CDR1 MNHEY and CDR2 SVGAGI. V lost 6 bases, J lost 2 bases, and 8 bases lay in between. CDR3 length: 12 amino acids. CDR3 region: CASSTGTYEQYF. The CDR3 nucleotides are TGTGCCAGCAGCACAGGGACCTACGAGCAGTACTTC.

The V call is TRBV10-3, the J call TRBJ1-5; maybe TRBD1 (6 bases). V was pared by 10 bases and J by 7 bases, with 20 bases between. The CDR3 loop spans 14 amino acids. Germline V gene lookup returns CDR1 ENHRY and CDR2 SYGVKD. DNA for the CDR3: TGTGCCAGCGAAGACAGGCCTCGAAGCCAGCCCCAGCATTTT. Translation gives CASEDRPRSQPQHF.

The DNA for the CDR3 is TGTGCCACCAGCAGGGACGGACAATTTGTAGCTTTCTTT. Translated: CATSRDGQFVAFF. This chain connects TRBV15 to TRBJ1-1, with D possibly TRBD1 on 5 matching bases. Looked up from germline, CDR1 is LNHNV and CDR2 is YYDKDF (reference sequence). The CDR3 contains 13 residues. Trimming pared 3 bases from V and 10 bases from J, leaving 15 bases between.

A single count supports this clone. The V call is TRBV7-6, the J call TRBJ2-5, with D possibly being TRBD2 (6 bases). Trimming stripped 1 base from V and 0 bases from J, with 12 bases between. Germline loops: CDR1 SGHVS, CDR2 FNYEAQ. The CDR3 is 16 residues long. CDR3 coding DNA: TGTGCCAGCAGCTTAGTGGCTAGCGCCAACCAAGAGACCCAGTACTTC. It codes for CASSLVASANQETQYF.

This chain uses TRBV9 with TRBJ1-6, with 8 bases lining up with TRBD1. The ends lost 0 bases at V and 7 bases at J; junction bases unmatched: 6. This CDR3 has 16 residues. Germline lookup yields CDR1 SGDLS and CDR2 YYNGEE. CDR3 in amino acids: CASSVDQGAYNSPLHF. CDR3 in DNA: TGTGCCAGCAGCGTAGACCAGGGGGCTTACAATTCACCCCTCCACTTT. The full variable domain, in which reference TRBV9 and TRBJ1-6 provide the parts outside the CDR3, is DSGVTQTPKHLITATGQRVTLRCSPRSGDLSVYWYQQSLDQGLQFLIQYYNGEERAKGNILERFSAQQFPDLHSELNLSSLELGDSALYFCASSVDQGAYNSPLHFGNGTRLTVT.

The chain combines TRBV7-9 with TRBJ1-6; 8 bases map to TRBD1. Germline assignment: CDR1 SEHNR and CDR2 FQNEAQ (reference sequence). The CDR3 covers 15 residues. The ends lost 2 bases at V and 8 bases at J; junction bases unmatched: 5. The DNA of the CDR3 is TGTGCCAGCAGCTTAATTCAGGGGGCTCATTCACCCCTCCACTTT. This encodes CASSLIQGAHSPLHF.

The chain links TRBV27 to TRBJ2-1; 7 bases are shared with TRBD1. After removal of 5 bases from V and 8 bases from J, the junction contained 6 bases not matched to a gene. This CDR3 has 13 amino acids. CDR1 is MNHEY, CDR2 SMNVEV, per germline (reference sequence). The CDR3 sequence is CASSKQGPYEQFF. CDR3 coding DNA: TGTGCCAGCAGTAAACAGGGGCCCTATGAGCAGTTCTTC.

The J gene is TRBJ2-2, the V gene TRBV5-1; the D gene is possibly TRBD1 (6 bases). From germline, CDR1 is SGHRS and CDR2 YFSETQ. This CDR3 is built from 13 residues. V gave up 5 bases and J gave up 7 bases, with 12 bases separating them. This CDR3 is CASRPSGVGELFF. The CDR3 DNA is TGCGCCAGCAGACCATCAGGGGTCGGGGAGCTGTTTTTT.

The V call is TRBV11-2, the J call TRBJ1-5; D not resolved. The CDR3 sequence is 15 residues long. V was cut by 1 base and J by 1 base, with 8 bases left in between. Germline lookup yields CDR1 SGHAT and CDR2 FQNNGV. The DNA for the CDR3 is TGTGCCAGCAGCTTAGGGCCAATAAGCAATCAGCCCCAGCATTTT. It encodes CASSLGPISNQPQHF.

For the CDR3, the DNA is TGCGCCAGCAGTCAATTAACCGGGACAGTTAGCTCTGGAAACACCATATATTTT. The encoded protein is CASSQLTGTVSSGNTIYF. This sequence joins TRBV23-1 and TRBJ1-3, with TRBD1 matching over 7 bases. TRBV23-1 is an open reading frame whose function is uncertain. The junction had 9 bases not matched to a gene; V was cut back by 1 base and J by 0 bases. The CDR3 has 18 amino acids.